This TCR beta chain was sequenced for a study of Ad26.COV2.S vaccination and SARS-CoV-2 variants. Points from the study as a whole: The study found similar non-spike TCR breadth in vaccine and placebo recipients.

The treatment is: over 15 received Ad26.COV2.S at low or high dose, single or two shots; several received placebo; per-sample allocation not given. Following the first vaccine or placebo injection, samples were taken on day 63. Profiled with immunoSEQ multiplex PCR; TCRdb holds only in-frame clones, not every one. The sample has about 250,000 clones, approximately 89% seen once. Germline loops: CDR1 SGHAT, CDR2 FQNNGV. The CDR3 has 16 residues. The V end lost 2 bases, the J end lost 5 bases, and 15 bases lay between the germline ends. This clone was counted a single time. Its specificity is unknown. V and J are TRBV11-2 and TRBJ2-2; D gene uncertain. The source material was peripheral blood, sampled in a trial of Ad26.COV2.S vaccine versus placebo. This receptor was taken from a person between 18 and 60 years old who received the Ad26.COV2.S COVID-19 vaccine or a placebo. In nucleotides, the CDR3 is TGTGCCAGCAGCTTACGTGCTAGGGCTAAAACCGGGGAGCTGTTTTTT. Translating it yields CASSLRARAKTGELFF.